Listed below are T cell receptor beta chains from one sample, sequenced in a study of blood T cells in healthy people across ages. Via MiXCR, TCRdb re-called the 5' RACE reads, giving one row per CDR3 protein. The profile covers 660,000 or so distinct CDR3 sequences, with about 53% appearing a single time and approximately 37% taken by the ten largest. The material sequenced was blood. Every receptor here comes from a man in his fifties or sixties in good health. Both conserved end residues are part of each CDR3. D genes are given only for firm matches. Only some rows state a clone size, as once, few, many or a class for expanded clones.

D	size	V	J	DNA	CDR3
TRBD1	few	TRBV20-1	TRBJ2-1	TGCAGTGCTAGAGCGCAGGCCGGGGACAGGGTCTCCTACAATGAGCAGTTCTTC	CSARAQAGDRVSYNEQFF
NA	NA	TRBV6-5	TRBJ2-6	TGTGCCAGCAGTTATTCGGACGGAAGTTTCTCTGGGGCCAACGTCCTGACTTTC	CASSYSDGSFSGANVLTF
TRBD1	few	TRBV10-3	TRBJ2-5	TGTGCCATCAGTGATAGGGACAGTCAAGAGACCCAGTACTTC	CAISDRDSQETQYF
NA	NA	TRBV18	TRBJ2-7	TGTGCCAGCTCCCTCGCGGGGAGTGTGTCCTCCTACGAGCAGTACTTC	CASSLAGSVSSYEQYF
TRBD2	NA	TRBV29-1	TRBJ2-5	TGCAGCGTCCCCCCGGCTAGCGGGGCCTACAATGAGCAGTACTTC	CSVPPASGAYNEQYF
NA	once	TRBV7-2	TRBJ1-4	TGTGCCAGCAGCTTACAGGGCCGACCGGGTGAAAAACTGTTTTTT	CASSLQGRPGEKLFF
NA	NA	TRBV4-3	TRBJ2-5	TGCGCCAGCAGCCAAGAACCTAGCGACCAAGAGACCCAGTACTTC	CASSQEPSDQETQYF
TRBD2	NA	TRBV7-2	TRBJ2-3	TGTGCCAGCAGCTTGCAAGCGGGAGGGCTTGATACGCAGTATTTT	CASSLQAGGLDTQYF
NA	NA	TRBV4-1	TRBJ2-1	TGCGCCAGCAGGCCGGCGGGGGCAGATGAGCAGTTCTTC	CASRPAGADEQFF
NA	few	TRBV7-2	TRBJ2-3	TGTGCCAGCAGCCCCGGACTCAGCCCCGGCACAGATACGCAGTATTTT	CASSPGLSPGTDTQYF
NA	NA	TRBV12-3/TRBV12-4	TRBJ2-3	TGTGCCAGCAGCCAGTTTATCACAGATACGCAGTATTTT	CASSQFITDTQYF
NA	few	TRBV20-1	TRBJ2-3	TGCAGTGCTAGAGATGAAGAGGGGAGCACAGATACGCAGTATTTT	CSARDEEGSTDTQYF
NA	NA	TRBV3-1	TRBJ2-3	TGTGCCAGCAGCCCTCGAAGGGGGGGGGGCCTTTCCACAGATACGCAGTATTTT	CASSPRRGGGLSTDTQYF
NA	NA	TRBV9	TRBJ2-4	TGTGCCAGCAGCGCCGGGACGGGGGAGGTTAAAAACATTCAGTACTTC	CASSAGTGEVKNIQYF
NA	NA	TRBV5-1	TRBJ1-1	TGCGCCAGCAGCGGGGAAGGGGAGGTGGCTTTCTTT	CASSGEGEVAFF
NA	NA	TRBV6-1	TRBJ2-1	TGTGCCAGCAGCCCTGGGACAAGGATCTGGAATGAGCAGTTCTTC	CASSPGTRIWNEQFF